These 30 T cell receptor beta chains originate from one sample sequenced in a study of blood T cell repertoires in COVID-19. Sequencing used immunoSEQ multiplex PCR; TCRdb keeps in-frame clones, though not all of them. The data show over 20,000 clones, roughly 79% seen once. The sequencing sample was made of peripheral blood. These TCRs come from a man aged 50-59 years with COVID-19, enrolled during active disease.

In this sample, this clone turned up a few times. V and J are TRBV24-1 and TRBJ2-5, with D unresolved. The CDR3 totals 14 residues. Looked up from germline, CDR1 is KGHDR and CDR2 is SFDVKD. The V end lost 9 bases, the J end lost 2 bases, and 15 bases lay between the germline ends. The CDR3 DNA reads TGTGCCACCGGATTGACACCTACACAAGAGACCCAGTACTTC. Translating it yields CATGLTPTQETQYF.

The chain has TRBV9 and TRBJ1-2, with 7 bases identical to TRBD1. V lost 3 bases and J lost 4; bases outside the gene matches: 9. The germline V gene has CDR1 SGDLS and CDR2 YYNGEE. The CDR3 is 15 amino acids. As DNA, the CDR3 is TGTGCCAGCAGCGCTACCGGGACAGAGTCCTATGGCTACACCTTC. Translating it yields CASSATGTESYGYTF.

The chain recombines TRBV5-1 with TRBJ2-1; 9 nucleotides align to TRBD1. Trimming removed 0 bases from V and 8 bases from J; junction bases left unmatched: 12. The CDR3 is 17 amino acids. Germline loops: CDR1 SGHRS, CDR2 YFSETQ. In DNA, the CDR3 is TGCGCCAGCAGCTTGGGAAGGAGGGACAGGGAGTTCCATGAGCAGTTCTTC. Its translation is CASSLGRRDREFHEQFF.

This chain links TRBV12-5 with TRBJ1-1; a weak D match, TRBD1 (5 bases). CDR1 LGHNT and CDR2 FRNRAP come from the germline V gene. The CDR3 runs to 16 residues. V lost 4 bases to trimming and J lost 0 bases, with 15 bases between them. The CDR3 DNA is TGTGCTAGTGGTTCTGATCCGGGCAGGGTGAACACTGAAGCTTTCTTT. It specifies CASGSDPGRVNTEAFF.

This chain links TRBV9 with TRBJ1-1, with 7 positions matching TRBD1. Germline CDR1 reads SGDLS; CDR2 reads YYNGEE. With V trimmed by 4 bases and J by 2 bases, 5 bases remained unmatched. This CDR3 is built from 14 residues. The chain's CDR3 is CASSPRDSNTEAFF. The CDR3 nucleotides are TGTGCCAGCAGCCCTCGGGACAGCAACACTGAAGCTTTCTTT.

This clone appeared a few times. The chain combines TRBV11-2 with TRBJ2-3, with 8 nucleotides matching TRBD2. The CDR3 runs to 19 residues. Germline V gene lookup returns CDR1 SGHAT and CDR2 FQNNGV. The V segment lost 2 bases and the J segment 0 bases; nucleotides outside the gene matches: 13. CDR3 residues: CASSLNRVAGMRSTDTQYF. CDR3 nucleotide sequence: TGTGCCAGCAGCTTAAATCGCGTAGCGGGAATGCGGAGCACAGATACGCAGTATTTT.

This chain uses TRBV19 with TRBJ1-3; no clear D gene. V shed 4 bases and J shed 0 bases, with 19 bases lying between them. The CDR3 totals 18 residues. The germline V gene has CDR1 LNHDA and CDR2 SQIVND (reference sequence). The CDR3 loop reads CASSRGFADVTSGNTIYF. CDR3 nucleotide sequence: TGTGCCAGTAGTAGAGGGTTCGCAGACGTAACCTCTGGAAACACCATATATTTT.

V gene TRBV29-1 combines with J gene TRBJ1-2; TRBD1 is a possible D gene (6 bases). The CDR3 is 12 amino acids. CDR1 is SQVTM, CDR2 ANQGSEA, per germline. V dropped 2 bases and J dropped 7 bases, with 11 bases sitting between them. CDR3 DNA sequence: TGCAGCGTTGAAATGGGGGCGGGTGGCTACACCTTC. This encodes CSVEMGAGGYTF.

This chain links TRBV4-1 with TRBJ2-7; tentatively, D is TRBD1 (5 bases). Trimming removed 4 bases at V and 0 bases at J, with 13 bases between. The CDR3 length is 15 residues. Germline-derived CDR1 and CDR2 are MGHRA and YSYEKL. DNA for the CDR3: TGCGCCAGCAGCCTACAGGTAACGTTCTCCTACGAGCAGTACTTC. Translating it yields CASSLQVTFSYEQYF.

This chain joins TRBV2 and TRBJ2-1; maybe TRBD2 (6 bases). Trimming cost V 6 bases and J 5 bases, with 14 bases left between them. Germline V gene lookup returns CDR1 SNHLY and CDR2 FYNNEI. This CDR3 is built from 14 residues. This CDR3 is CASRPGLTDNEQFF. For the CDR3, the DNA is TGTGCCAGCAGGCCGGGACTCACTGACAATGAGCAGTTCTTC.

The chain has TRBV7-6 and TRBJ1-1; D is perhaps TRBD1 (6 bases). Trimming shortened V by 5 bases and J by 11 bases, and 12 bases separated the two germline ends. From germline, CDR1 is SGHVS and CDR2 FNYEAQ. This CDR3 has 11 residues. The CDR3 sequence is CASSQGLGAFF. CDR3 in DNA: TGTGCCAGCAGCCAGGGGCTAGGGGCTTTCTTT.

The chain recombines TRBV28 with TRBJ2-1; D perhaps matches TRBD2 (5 bases). The V end lost 5 bases, the J end lost 15 bases, and 20 bases lay between the germline ends. Germline CDR1 is MDHEN and CDR2 is SYDVKM. There are 13 residues in the CDR3. Written as DNA, the CDR3 is TGTGCCAGCAGTGCAGACTATCGGGCGAACGGGTTCTTC. It translates to CASSADYRANGFF. The whole variable domain, remainder taken from reference TRBV28 and TRBJ2-1, is DVKVTQSSRYLVKRTGEKVFLECVQDMDHENMFWYRQDPGLGLRLIYFSYDVKMKEKGDIPEGYSVSREKKERFSLILESASTNQTSMYLCASSADYRANGFFGPGTRLTVL.

The chain has TRBV18 and TRBJ2-5, with 10 bases aligning to TRBD1. The germline CDR1 and CDR2 sequences are KGHSH and LQKENI. V was pared by 2 bases and J by 2 bases, with 11 bases of the junction left unmatched. The CDR3 totals 18 residues. The CDR3 loop is CASSPFRPGQGSQETQYF. DNA of the CDR3: TGTGCCAGCTCACCATTCCGCCCGGGACAGGGGAGTCAAGAGACCCAGTACTTC.

This clone was observed once. V is TRBV24-1 and J is TRBJ1-2, with D unclear. In germline, CDR1 is KGHDR, CDR2 SFDVKD. CDR3 length equals 14 residues. V shed 3 bases and J shed 3 bases, with 10 bases lying between them. The CDR3 DNA is TGTGCCACCAGTGATCCCGACCGGGACTATGGCTACACCTTC. Translation: CATSDPDRDYGYTF.

V gene TRBV3-1 (or the pseudogene TRBV3-2) combines with J gene TRBJ2-5; 7 nucleotides match TRBD2. V gave up 1 base and J gave up 5 bases; unmatched junction bases: 4. In germline, CDR1 is LGHDT, CDR2 YNNKEL (reference sequence). The CDR3 runs 14 residues. CDR3 DNA: TGTGCCAGCAGCCAAGCCCCCGGGGGGGAGACCCAGTACTTC. Its translation is CASSQAPGGETQYF.

This sequence joins TRBV6-1 and TRBJ1-1; D is unresolved. Germline values: CDR1 MNHNS, CDR2 SASEGT. Trimming stripped 2 bases from V and 1 base from J, with 5 bases between. The CDR3 spans 13 residues. The DNA of the CDR3 is TGTGCCAGCAGTGAACAGGAGAACACTGAAGCTTTCTTT. It specifies CASSEQENTEAFF.

This clone was detected a few times. The gene calls are TRBV19 and TRBJ2-1; tentative D call: TRBD1 (5 bases). The CDR3 is made up of 14 amino acids. CDR1 LNHDA and CDR2 SQIVND come from the germline V gene (reference sequence). The V gene lost 4 bases and the J gene lost 6 bases, with 13 bases spanning the gap. The CDR3 coding sequence is TGTGCCAGTAGTAGGGGCGAGGTCGGCAATGAGCAGTTCTTC. Translated, it gives CASSRGEVGNEQFF.

This clone was observed a handful of times. This chain uses TRBV15 with TRBJ2-7; TRBD1 agrees at 10 bases. Germline V gene data show CDR1 as LNHNV and CDR2 as YYDKDF (reference sequence). With 0 bases clipped from V and 5 bases from J, the junction kept 4 bases outside the gene matches. The CDR3 runs to 15 residues. CDR3 nucleotides: TGTGCCACCAGCAGAGATGGGACAGGGGACCACGAGCAGTACTTC. Residues: CATSRDGTGDHEQYF.

This clone was recorded only once. V and J are TRBV19 and TRBJ1-4, with 7 nucleotides matching TRBD1. There are 13 residues in the CDR3. The trim removed 3 bases at V and 8 bases at J, leaving 3 bases unmatched. The germline CDR1 and CDR2 sequences are LNHDA and SQIVND (reference sequence). CDR3 in amino acids: CASSMDRQEKLFF. The DNA for the CDR3 is TGTGCCAGTAGTATGGACAGGCAAGAAAAACTGTTTTTT.

The CDR3 loop is CASSLDRGEQYF. DNA for the CDR3: TGTGCCAGCAGCTTGGACAGGGGCGAGCAGTACTTC. The chain joins TRBV11-3 to TRBJ2-7, with 9 nucleotides matching TRBD1. The CDR3 contains 12 residues. Germline V lookup: CDR1 SGHNT, CDR2 YENEEA. V lost 3 bases, J lost 6 bases, and 0 bases stayed unmatched.

This chain uses TRBV30 with TRBJ2-6; a weak D match, TRBD1 (5 bases). The V gene's germline CDR1 is GTSNPN and CDR2 SVGIG (reference sequence). The CDR3 covers 15 residues. V lost 0 bases, J lost 4 bases, and 10 bases lay in between. CDR3 sequence (DNA): TGTGCCTGGAGTGTAGACAGCGCCGGGGCCAACGTCCTGACTTTC. Encoded protein: CAWSVDSAGANVLTF.

This sequence joins TRBV7-2 and TRBJ2-5; 8 positions match TRBD1. V shed 5 bases and J 2 bases; nucleotides not matched to a gene: 4. The germline V gene encodes CDR1 SGHTA and CDR2 FQGNSA. The CDR3 runs 14 residues. The CDR3, as DNA: TGTGCCAGCAGCCTCTGGACAGGGCAAGAGACCCAGTACTTC. Protein: CASSLWTGQETQYF. The variable domain in full, with the rest retrieved from reference TRBV7-2 and TRBJ2-5, is GAGVSQSPSNKVTEKGKDVELRCDPISGHTALYWYRQSLGQGLEFLIYFQGNSAPDKSGLPSDRFSAERTGGSVSTLTIQRTQQEDSAVYLCASSLWTGQETQYFGPGTRLLVL.

The sample holds a few counts of this clone. For the CDR3, the DNA is TGTGCCAGCAGCTTAGTCGCGGGTCCCTACGAGCAGTACTTC. Protein: CASSLVAGPYEQYF. The chain joins TRBV11-3 to TRBJ2-7, with D possibly matching TRBD2 (5 bases). The CDR3 totals 14 residues. Germline V gene data show CDR1 as SGHNT and CDR2 as YENEEA. Trimming pared 1 base from V and 2 bases from J, leaving 9 bases between.

The table lists this clone with a few counts. The chain recombines TRBV28 with TRBJ2-5, with D possibly TRBD1 on 6 matching bases. This CDR3 region has 13 residues. The germline CDR1 and CDR2 sequences are MDHEN and SYDVKM. The V gene lost 4 bases and the J gene lost 2 bases, with 8 bases spanning the gap. CDR3 sequence reads: CASSSGQQETQYF. CDR3 sequence (DNA): TGTGCCAGCAGTTCCGGACAGCAAGAGACCCAGTACTTC.

This clone came up once. The chain recombines TRBV7-2 with TRBJ1-3, with 11 bases that match TRBD1. V trimming: 3 bases; J trimming: 6 bases; junction bases outside the gene matches: 4. The CDR3 loop spans 15 amino acids. CDR1 is SGHTA and CDR2 is FQGNSA in the germline V gene. The CDR3 loop is CASSFGTGGVNTIYF. CDR3 nucleotide sequence: TGTGCCAGCAGCTTCGGGACAGGGGGTGTAAACACCATATATTTT.

DNA of the CDR3: TGTGCCAGTACCTGGCAGACAGATCAGCCCCAGCATTTT. Protein product: CASTWQTDQPQHF. The gene calls are TRBV19 and TRBJ1-5, with D possibly being TRBD1 (5 bases). From germline, CDR1 is LNHDA and CDR2 SQIVND (reference sequence). V shed 7 bases and J shed 5 bases, with 12 bases lying between them. CDR3 length: 13 amino acids.

The chain uses TRBV7-9 and TRBJ2-1; 7 bases line up with TRBD2. This CDR3 has 15 residues. Germline lookup yields CDR1 SEHNR and CDR2 FQNEAQ (reference sequence). V shed 6 bases and J 0 bases; nucleotides not matched to a gene: 5. DNA of the CDR3: TGTGCCAGCAGGACCGGGGGGAGCTCCTACAATGAGCAGTTCTTC. It specifies CASRTGGSSYNEQFF.

The chain combines TRBV5-1 with TRBJ1-1; a possible D gene is TRBD1 (5 bases). This CDR3 has 15 residues. Germline V gene lookup returns CDR1 SGHRS and CDR2 YFSETQ. V lost 5 bases to trimming and J lost 1 base, with 15 bases between them. The CDR3 region has the DNA TGCGCCAGCAGAGGTCTCAGGGTCCCGAACACTGAAGCTTTCTTT. Translation: CASRGLRVPNTEAFF.

The V gene is TRBV4-1, the J gene TRBJ2-3; 11 nucleotides match TRBD2. The CDR3 is made up of 16 amino acids. From germline, CDR1 is MGHRA and CDR2 YSYEKL. V lost 0 bases to trimming and J lost 5 bases; unmatched junction nucleotides: 4. CDR3 coding DNA: TGCGCCAGCAGCCAAGAACTAGCGGGGGTAGGAGATACGCAGTATTTT. This encodes CASSQELAGVGDTQYF.

CDR3 amino acids: CASSSFGVYGYTF. CDR3 bases: TGTGCCAGCAGCTCCTTCGGGGTATATGGCTACACCTTC. The chain employs TRBV13 and TRBJ1-2; no reliable D call. The ends were cut back, 4 bases at V and 5 bases at J, with 11 bases in the middle. The CDR3 sequence is 13 residues long. The germline V gene encodes CDR1 PRHDT and CDR2 FYEKMQ (reference sequence).